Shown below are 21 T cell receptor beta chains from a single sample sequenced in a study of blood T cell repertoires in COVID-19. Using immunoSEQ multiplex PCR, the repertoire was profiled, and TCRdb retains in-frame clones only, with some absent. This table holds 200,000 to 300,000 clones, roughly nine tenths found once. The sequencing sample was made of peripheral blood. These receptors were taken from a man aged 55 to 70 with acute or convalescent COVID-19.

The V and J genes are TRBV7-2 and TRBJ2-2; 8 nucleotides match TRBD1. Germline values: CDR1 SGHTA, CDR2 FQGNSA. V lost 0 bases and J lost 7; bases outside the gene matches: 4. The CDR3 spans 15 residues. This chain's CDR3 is CASSLAQGAVGELFF. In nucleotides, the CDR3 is TGTGCCAGCAGCTTAGCCCAGGGGGCGGTCGGGGAGCTGTTTTTT.

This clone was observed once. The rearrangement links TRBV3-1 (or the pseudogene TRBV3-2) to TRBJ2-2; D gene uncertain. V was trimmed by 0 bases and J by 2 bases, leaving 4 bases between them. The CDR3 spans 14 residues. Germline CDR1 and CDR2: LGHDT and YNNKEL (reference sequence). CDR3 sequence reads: CASSQDLNTGELFF. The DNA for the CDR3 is TGTGCCAGCAGCCAAGATCTCAACACCGGGGAGCTGTTTTTT.

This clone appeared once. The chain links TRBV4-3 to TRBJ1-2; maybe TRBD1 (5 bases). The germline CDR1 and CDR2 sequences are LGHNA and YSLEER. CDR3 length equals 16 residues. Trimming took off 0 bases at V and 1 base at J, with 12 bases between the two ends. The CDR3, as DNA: TGCGCCAGCAGCCAAGATCCCCGGGGGAATAACTATGGCTACACCTTC. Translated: CASSQDPRGNNYGYTF.

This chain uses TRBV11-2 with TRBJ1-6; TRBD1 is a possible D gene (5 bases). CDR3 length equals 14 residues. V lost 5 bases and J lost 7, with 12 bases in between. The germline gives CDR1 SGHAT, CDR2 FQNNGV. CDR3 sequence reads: CASSPRASNSPLHF. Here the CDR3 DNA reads TGTGCCAGCAGCCCCAGGGCAAGCAATTCACCCCTCCACTTT.

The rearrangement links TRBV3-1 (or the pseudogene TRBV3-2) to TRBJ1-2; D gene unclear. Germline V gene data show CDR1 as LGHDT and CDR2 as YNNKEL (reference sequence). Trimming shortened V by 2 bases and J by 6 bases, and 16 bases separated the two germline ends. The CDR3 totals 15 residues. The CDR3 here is CASSQKLTSGNGYTF. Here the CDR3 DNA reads TGTGCCAGCAGCCAAAAACTAACCAGCGGGAATGGCTACACCTTC.

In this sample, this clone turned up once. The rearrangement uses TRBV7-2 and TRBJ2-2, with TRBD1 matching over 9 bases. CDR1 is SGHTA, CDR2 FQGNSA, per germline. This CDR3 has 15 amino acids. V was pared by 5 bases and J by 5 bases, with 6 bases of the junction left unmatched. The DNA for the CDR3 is TGTGCCAGCAGCAAACAGGGGGCGGAGACCGGGGAGCTGTTTTTT. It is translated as CASSKQGAETGELFF.

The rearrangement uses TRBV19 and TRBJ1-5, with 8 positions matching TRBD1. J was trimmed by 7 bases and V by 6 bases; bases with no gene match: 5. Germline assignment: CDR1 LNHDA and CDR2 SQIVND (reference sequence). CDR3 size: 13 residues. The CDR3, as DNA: TGTGCCAGTAGCCTTCAGGGGGCCCAGCCCCAGCATTTT. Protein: CASSLQGAQPQHF.

Written as DNA, the CDR3 is TGTGCCAGCAGCTTGGCCGGGGGGCGGGAGACCCAGTACTTC. This translates into CASSLAGGRETQYF. The chain couples TRBV5-4 to TRBJ2-5; maybe TRBD2 (7 bases). In germline, CDR1 is SGHNT, CDR2 YYREEE (reference sequence). CDR3 length equals 14 residues. V lost 0 bases to trimming and J lost 5 bases, with 11 bases between them.

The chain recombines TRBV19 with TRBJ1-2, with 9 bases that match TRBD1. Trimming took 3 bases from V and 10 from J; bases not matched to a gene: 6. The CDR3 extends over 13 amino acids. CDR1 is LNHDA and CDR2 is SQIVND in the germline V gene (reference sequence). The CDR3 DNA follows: TGTGCCAGTAGTATGGGACAGGGAGACGACTACACCTTC. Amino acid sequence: CASSMGQGDDYTF.

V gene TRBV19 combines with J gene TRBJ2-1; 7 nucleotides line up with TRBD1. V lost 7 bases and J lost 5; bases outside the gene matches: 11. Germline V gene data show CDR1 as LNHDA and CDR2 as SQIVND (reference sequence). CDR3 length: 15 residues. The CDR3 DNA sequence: TGTGCCAGTACTCCGACAGGGTCTAGAAACAATGAGCAGTTCTTC. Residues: CASTPTGSRNNEQFF.

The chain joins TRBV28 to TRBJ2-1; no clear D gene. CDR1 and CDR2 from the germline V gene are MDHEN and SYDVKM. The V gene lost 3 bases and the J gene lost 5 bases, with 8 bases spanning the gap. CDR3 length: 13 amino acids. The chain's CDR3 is CASSFASDNEQFF. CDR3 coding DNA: TGTGCCAGCAGTTTCGCCTCAGACAATGAGCAGTTCTTC.

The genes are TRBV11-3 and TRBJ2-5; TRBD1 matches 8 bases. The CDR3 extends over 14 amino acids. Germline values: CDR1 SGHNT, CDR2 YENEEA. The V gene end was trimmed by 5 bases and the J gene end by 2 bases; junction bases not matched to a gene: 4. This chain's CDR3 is CASSDRQGQETQYF. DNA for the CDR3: TGTGCCAGCAGCGACCGACAGGGGCAAGAGACCCAGTACTTC.

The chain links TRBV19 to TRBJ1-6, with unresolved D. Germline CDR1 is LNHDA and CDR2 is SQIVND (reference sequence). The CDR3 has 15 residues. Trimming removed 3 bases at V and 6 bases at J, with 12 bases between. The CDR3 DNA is TGTGCCAGTAGTATCGGCAGGCAGCCTAATTCACCCCTCCACTTT. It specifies CASSIGRQPNSPLHF.

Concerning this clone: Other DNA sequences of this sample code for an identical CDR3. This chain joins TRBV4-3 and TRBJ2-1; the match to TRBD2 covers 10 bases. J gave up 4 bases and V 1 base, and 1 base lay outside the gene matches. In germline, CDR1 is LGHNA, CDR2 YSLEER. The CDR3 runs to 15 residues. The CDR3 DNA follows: TGCGCCAGCAGCCAAGGGACTAGCGGTTACAATGAGCAGTTCTTC. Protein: CASSQGTSGYNEQFF.

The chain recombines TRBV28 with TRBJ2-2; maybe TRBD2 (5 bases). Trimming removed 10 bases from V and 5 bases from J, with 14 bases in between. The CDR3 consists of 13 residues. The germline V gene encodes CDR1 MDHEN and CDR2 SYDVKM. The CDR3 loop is CAIRTGKTGELFF. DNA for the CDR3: TGTGCCATCCGGACTGGAAAGACCGGGGAGCTGTTTTTT.

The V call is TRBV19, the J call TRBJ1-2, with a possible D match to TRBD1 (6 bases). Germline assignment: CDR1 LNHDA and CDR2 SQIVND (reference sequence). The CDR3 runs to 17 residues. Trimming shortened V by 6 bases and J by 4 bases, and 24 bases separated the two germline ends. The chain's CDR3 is CASRPIYRGTTGYGYTF. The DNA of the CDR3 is TGTGCCAGTAGGCCAATATATAGAGGGACGACAGGCTATGGCTACACCTTC.

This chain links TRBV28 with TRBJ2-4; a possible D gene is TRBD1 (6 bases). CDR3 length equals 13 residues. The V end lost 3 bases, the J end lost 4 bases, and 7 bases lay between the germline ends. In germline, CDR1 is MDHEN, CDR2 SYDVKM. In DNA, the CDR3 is TGTGCCAGCAGTTTTACAGGGAAAAACATTCAGTACTTC. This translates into CASSFTGKNIQYF.

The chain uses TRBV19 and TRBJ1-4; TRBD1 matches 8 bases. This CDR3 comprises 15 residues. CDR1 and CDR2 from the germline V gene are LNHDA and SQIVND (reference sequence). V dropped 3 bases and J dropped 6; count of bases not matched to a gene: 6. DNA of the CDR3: TGTGCCAGTAGTATGGACAGGGTAGGAGATGAAAAACTGTTTTTT. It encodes CASSMDRVGDEKLFF.

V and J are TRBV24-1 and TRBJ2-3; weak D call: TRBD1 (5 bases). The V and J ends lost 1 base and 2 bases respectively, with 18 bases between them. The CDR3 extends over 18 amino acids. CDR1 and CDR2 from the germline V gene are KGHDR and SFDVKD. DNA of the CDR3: TGTGCCACCAGTGATTTTTTTGGGGCGCCGGGCATCACAGATACGCAGTATTTT. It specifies CATSDFFGAPGITDTQYF.

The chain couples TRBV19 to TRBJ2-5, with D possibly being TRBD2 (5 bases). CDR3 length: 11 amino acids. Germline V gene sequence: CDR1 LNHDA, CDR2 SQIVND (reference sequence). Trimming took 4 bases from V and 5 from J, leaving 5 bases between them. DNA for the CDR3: TGTGCCAGTAGTAGGGAGGAGACCCAGTACTTC. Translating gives CASSREETQYF.

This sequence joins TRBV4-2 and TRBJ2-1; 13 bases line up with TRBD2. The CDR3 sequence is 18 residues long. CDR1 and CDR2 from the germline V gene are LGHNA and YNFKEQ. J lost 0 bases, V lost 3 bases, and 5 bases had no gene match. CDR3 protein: CASSQLTSGGNSYNEQFF. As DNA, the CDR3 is TGTGCCAGCAGCCAGCTGACTAGCGGGGGGAACTCCTACAATGAGCAGTTCTTC.